These T cell receptor beta chains were read from a single sample in a study of post-analysis software for immune sequencing data. TCRdb re-called the PCR reads through MiXCR, storing one row per CDR3 protein. This table holds 350,000 to 450,000 distinct CDR3 sequences, approximately 38% found once. Input material: blood. These TCRs come from a girl aged 5 to 17 with multiple sclerosis. Both conserved end residues are part of each CDR3. A D gene is named only where the DNA matches it firmly. Expanded clones get a size class; other rows say once, few or many, or leave the size out.

clone_size	v_call	d_call	j_call	cdr3_aa	cdr3_nt
-	TRBV5-1	TRBD1	TRBJ1-1	CASSIDRANTEAFF	TGCGCCAGCAGCATTGACAGGGCGAACACTGAAGCTTTCTTT
-	TRBV7-9	TRBD1	TRBJ1-6	CASSAQGAGSPLHF	TGTGCCAGCAGCGCACAGGGGGCGGGTTCGCCCCTCCACTTT
-	TRBV6-6	TRBD1	TRBJ2-1	CASSYSQGEFF	TGTGCCAGCAGTTACTCCCAGGGGGAGTTCTTC
-	TRBV5-1	TRBD1	TRBJ2-4	CASSLEFRTGGREQYF	TGCGCCAGCAGCTTGGAATTCAGGACAGGGGGCCGGGAGCAGTACTTC
-	TRBV5-1	TRBD1	TRBJ1-2	CASSLGDRVEGYTF	TGCGCCAGCAGCTTGGGGGACAGGGTGGAAGGCTACACCTTC
few	TRBV6-6	-	TRBJ2-3	CASSPQVGGRDADTQYF	TGTGCCAGCAGTCCCCAAGTTGGAGGGAGAGATGCAGATACGCAGTATTTT
-	TRBV20-1	TRBD2	TRBJ2-5	CTPSLAGRRETQYF	TGCACCCCGTCCCTAGCGGGGAGGCGGGAGACCCAGTACTTC
-	TRBV2	-	TRBJ2-2	CASSASFLTGELFF	TGTGCCAGCAGTGCTAGCTTTCTCACCGGGGAGCTGTTTTTT
-	TRBV10-3	TRBD1	TRBJ1-3	CAIRDRDRNTIYF	TGTGCCATCAGGGACAGGGATCGAAACACCATATATTTT
-	TRBV28	TRBD2	TRBJ2-5	CAASASGGLYQETQYF	TGTGCAGCGAGCGCTAGCGGGGGCCTTTACCAAGAGACCCAGTACTTC
few	TRBV7-2	-	TRBJ2-3	CASSSSPGRTDTQYF	TGTGCCAGCAGCTCTAGTCCAGGGCGCACAGATACGCAGTATTTT
-	TRBV7-8	TRBD2	TRBJ2-3	CASRGLAGTDTQYF	TGTGCCAGCAGGGGTCTAGCGGGCACAGATACGCAGTATTTT
-	TRBV11-2	-	TRBJ2-4	CASSYWTGKAKNIQYF	TGTGCCAGCAGCTACTGGACGGGAAAAGCCAAAAACATTCAGTACTTC
-	TRBV7-2	-	TRBJ1-5	CASSFGAPSQSYSNQPQHF	TGTGCCAGCAGCTTTGGGGCCCCCTCGCAGTCGTATAGCAATCAGCCCCAGCATTTT
few	TRBV5-1	-	TRBJ1-6	CASSRERNSPLHF	TGCGCCAGCAGTCGGGAGCGTAATTCACCCCTCCACTTT
-	TRBV12-3/TRBV12-4	-	TRBJ1-5	CASSYLGAGQPQHF	TGTGCCAGCAGTTACCTGGGGGCCGGGCAGCCCCAGCATTTT
once	TRBV29-1	-	TRBJ1-1	CSVELSTEAFF	TGCAGCGTTGAACTGTCCACTGAAGCTTTCTTT
-	TRBV10-3	-	TRBJ1-2	CAISERGALPSHGYTF	TGTGCCATCAGTGAGAGGGGGGCCTTGCCATCTCATGGCTACACCTTC
-	TRBV3-1	-	TRBJ2-7	CASSNQKIQYF	TGTGCCAGCAGCAACCAAAAGATCCAGTACTTC
-	TRBV20-1	-	TRBJ1-1	CSARFDLNTEAFF	TGCAGTGCTAGGTTTGACCTGAACACTGAAGCTTTCTTT
-	TRBV6-1	TRBD1	TRBJ1-1	CASSKYAGTGGLNTEAFF	TGTGCCAGCAGCAAATACGCCGGGACAGGGGGCCTGAACACTGAAGCTTTCTTT
-	TRBV12-3/TRBV12-4	-	TRBJ2-7	CASSARDLSYEQYF	TGTGCCAGCAGCGCGCGGGACCTATCCTACGAGCAGTACTTC
few	TRBV6-6	TRBD2	TRBJ2-3	CASTLAGARGDTQYF	TGTGCCAGCACCTTAGCGGGGGCCCGCGGAGATACGCAGTATTTT
-	TRBV12-3/TRBV12-4	-	TRBJ1-2	CASSFEKYGYTF	TGTGCCAGCAGTTTTGAGAAATATGGCTACACCTTC
-	TRBV29-1	-	TRBJ1-1	CSVSDGEAFF	TGCAGCGTCTCCGACGGGGAAGCTTTCTTT
-	TRBV11-1	TRBD1	TRBJ1-1	CASSLALEGAGEAFF	TGTGCCAGCAGCTTAGCGTTGGAGGGGGCTGGTGAAGCTTTCTTT
-	TRBV12-3/TRBV12-4	-	TRBJ2-5	CASSQNRAPETQYF	TGTGCCAGCAGCCAGAACCGGGCCCCGGAGACCCAGTACTTC
-	TRBV3-1	-	TRBJ2-1	CASSPRDSNYNEQFF	TGTGCCAGCAGTCCCCGGGACTCTAACTACAATGAGCAGTTCTTC
-	TRBV6-5	-	TRBJ2-1	CASTGSEGSYNEQFF	TGTGCCAGCACCGGCTCGGAGGGCTCCTACAATGAGCAGTTCTTC
few	TRBV14	TRBD2	TRBJ2-1	CASSQMTGTSSSYNEQFF	TGTGCCAGCAGCCAGATGACCGGGACTAGCTCTTCCTACAATGAGCAGTTCTTC
-	TRBV25-1	-	TRBJ2-7	CASSERVNSYEQYF	TGTGCCAGCAGTGAACGGGTGAACTCCTACGAGCAGTACTTC